This TCR beta chain was identified during a study of blood T cell repertoires in COVID-19. Study as a whole: Nucleic acid was either cDNA or gDNA, and it came from T cells, B-cell-depleted T cells, or PBMCs.

Germline-derived CDR1 and CDR2 are SGDLS and YYNGEE. The CDR3 covers 15 residues. V shed 4 bases, J shed 2 bases, and the junction held 5 bases outside the gene matches. Some clones are missing from TCRdb's copy, which holds only in-frame ones; the method was immunoSEQ multiplex PCR. Found here are about 300,000 clones, about nine tenths of them singletons; the top ten hold around 4%. Enrollees, about 18 to 89 years old, lived in approximately 25 US areas. Two negative PCRs, clearance, or symptom resolution were required of recovered Cohort 3 donors. The material sequenced was PBMCs or T cells enriched from blood (not recorded which). The chain links TRBV9 to TRBJ2-5; 10 bases fit TRBD2. The TCR was taken from a man under 40 who had recovered from COVID-19. The CDR3 reads CASSPGLAVQETQYF. The CDR3 DNA is TGTGCCAGCAGCCCCGGACTAGCGGTACAAGAGACCCAGTACTTC.